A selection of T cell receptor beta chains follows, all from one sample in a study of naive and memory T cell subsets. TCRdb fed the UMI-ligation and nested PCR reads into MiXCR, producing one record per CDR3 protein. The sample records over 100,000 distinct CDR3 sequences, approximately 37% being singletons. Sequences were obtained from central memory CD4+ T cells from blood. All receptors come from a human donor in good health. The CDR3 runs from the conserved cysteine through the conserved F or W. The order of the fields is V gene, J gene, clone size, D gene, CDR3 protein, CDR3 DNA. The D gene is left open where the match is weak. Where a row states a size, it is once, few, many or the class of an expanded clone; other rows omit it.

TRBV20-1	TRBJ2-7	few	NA	CSADKGGYEQYF	TGCAGTGCTGACAAAGGGGGCTACGAGCAGTACTTC
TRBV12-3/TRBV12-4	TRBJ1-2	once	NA	CASRAGWDDGYTF	TGTGCCAGCAGAGCGGGCTGGGATGATGGCTACACCTTC
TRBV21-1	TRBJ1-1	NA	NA	CASSKAGQGPQYEAFF	TGTGCCAGCAGCAAAGCGGGACAGGGGCCTCAATATGAAGCTTTCTTT
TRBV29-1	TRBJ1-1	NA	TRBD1	CSVALTGKGNTEAFF	TGCAGCGTTGCCTTGACAGGGAAGGGGAACACTGAAGCTTTCTTT
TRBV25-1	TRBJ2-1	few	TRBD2	CASSETPGLAGERGYNEQFF	TGTGCCAGCAGTGAAACCCCGGGACTAGCGGGAGAACGGGGCTACAATGAGCAGTTCTTC
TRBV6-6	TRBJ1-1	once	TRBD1	CASSSGQGTEAFF	TGTGCCAGCAGTTCTGGACAGGGGACTGAAGCTTTCTTT
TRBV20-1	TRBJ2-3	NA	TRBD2	CSAQTSGTDTQYF	TGCAGTGCTCAGACTAGCGGCACAGATACGCAGTATTTT
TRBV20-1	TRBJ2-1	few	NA	CSASAYNEQFF	TGCAGTGCTAGCGCCTACAATGAGCAGTTCTTC
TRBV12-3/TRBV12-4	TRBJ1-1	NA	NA	CASSLNGGPTEAFF	TGTGCCAGCAGTTTGAACGGGGGGCCTACTGAAGCTTTCTTT
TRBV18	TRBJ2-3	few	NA	CASSPISPGLSTDTQYF	TGTGCCAGCTCACCGATTTCTCCGGGACTCTCCACAGATACGCAGTATTTT
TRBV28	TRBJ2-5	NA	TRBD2	CASTGGGRETQYF	TGTGCCAGCACGGGCGGGGGAAGGGAGACCCAGTACTTC
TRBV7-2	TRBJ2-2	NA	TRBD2	CASSPGSGTAGELFF	TGTGCCAGCAGCCCGGGTAGCGGGACGGCCGGGGAGCTGTTTTTT
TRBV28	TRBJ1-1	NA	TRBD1	CASREIQGLVTEAFF	TGTGCCAGCAGAGAAATACAGGGGCTGGTTACTGAAGCTTTCTTT
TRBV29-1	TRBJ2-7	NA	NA	CSVEGIAGFYEQYF	TGCAGCGTTGAGGGTATTGCAGGGTTCTACGAGCAGTACTTC
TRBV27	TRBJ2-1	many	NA	CASSLRFRTGVLAGNNEQFF	TGTGCCAGCAGTTTACGTTTCCGGACAGGGGTACTAGCGGGAAACAATGAGCAGTTCTTC
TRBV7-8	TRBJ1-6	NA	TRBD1	CASSLREGAGSPLHF	TGTGCCAGCAGCTTACGTGAGGGGGCAGGTTCACCCCTCCACTTT
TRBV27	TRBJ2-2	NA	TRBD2	CASSPGLREGELFF	TGTGCCAGCAGCCCCGGATTGCGGGAGGGGGAGCTGTTTTTT
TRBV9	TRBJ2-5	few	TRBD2	CASSVGAGVSQETQYF	TGTGCCAGCAGCGTAGGAGCGGGAGTGAGCCAAGAGACCCAGTACTTC
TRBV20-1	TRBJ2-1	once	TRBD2	CSARVSSGRYEQFF	TGCAGTGCTAGAGTTTCTAGCGGGAGGTATGAGCAGTTCTTC
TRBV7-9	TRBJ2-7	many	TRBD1	CASEMYAGGESEQYF	TGTGCCAGCGAAATGTATGCAGGGGGCGAATCCGAGCAGTACTTC
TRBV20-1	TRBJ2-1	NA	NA	CSASGGAVYNEQFF	TGCAGTGCTAGCGGGGGAGCAGTTTACAATGAGCAGTTCTTC
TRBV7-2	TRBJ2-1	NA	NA	CASSPLGGIYNEQFF	TGTGCCAGCAGCCCCCTAGGGGGAATCTACAATGAGCAGTTCTTC
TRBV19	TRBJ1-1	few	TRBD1	CASQRQGSAEAFF	TGTGCCAGTCAGCGACAGGGCTCGGCTGAAGCTTTCTTT
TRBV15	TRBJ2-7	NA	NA	CATSSQGQYEQYF	TGTGCCACCAGCAGTCAGGGGCAGTACGAGCAGTACTTC
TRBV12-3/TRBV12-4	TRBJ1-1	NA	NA	CASSLFTGHSAFF	TGTGCCAGCAGTTTGTTTACAGGCCATTCGGCTTTCTTT
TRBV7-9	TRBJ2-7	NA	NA	CASSPAAGTYEQYF	TGTGCCAGCAGCCCCGCAGCAGGGACCTACGAGCAGTACTTC
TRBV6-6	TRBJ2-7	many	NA	CASSYPDIYEQYF	TGTGCCAGCAGTTATCCGGACATCTACGAGCAGTACTTC
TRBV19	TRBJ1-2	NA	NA	CASRQVEIGGYTF	TGTGCCAGTAGGCAAGTGGAAATCGGCGGCTACACCTTC
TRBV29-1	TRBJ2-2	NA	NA	CSVVGGALNTGELFF	TGCAGCGTTGTGGGGGGGGCCCTAAACACCGGGGAGCTGTTTTTT
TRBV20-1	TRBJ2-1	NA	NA	CSASEGEVGGWYNEQFF	TGCAGTGCTAGTGAGGGTGAGGTAGGAGGGTGGTACAATGAGCAGTTCTTC
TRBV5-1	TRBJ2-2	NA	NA	CASSSQLTGELFF	TGCGCCAGCAGCTCGCAGTTGACCGGGGAGCTGTTTTTT
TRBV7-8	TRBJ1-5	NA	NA	CASSTRQTNQPQHF	TGTGCCAGCAGCACGCGACAGACCAATCAGCCCCAGCATTTT
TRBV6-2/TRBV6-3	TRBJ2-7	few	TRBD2	CASSYVRGGLAAYEQYF	TGTGCCAGCAGTTACGTTCGAGGGGGACTAGCGGCCTACGAGCAGTACTTC
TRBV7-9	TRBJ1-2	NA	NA	CASSFEKPDYGYTF	TGTGCCAGCAGCTTTGAAAAACCGGACTATGGCTACACCTTC
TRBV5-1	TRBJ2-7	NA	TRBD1	CASSWTGTTTYEQYF	TGCGCCAGCAGTTGGACAGGGACCACTACCTACGAGCAGTACTTC
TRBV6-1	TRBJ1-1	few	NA	CASLRGAPEAFF	TGTGCCAGCTTAAGAGGGGCGCCTGAAGCTTTCTTT
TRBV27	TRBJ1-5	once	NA	CASSSRGGQPQHF	TGTGCCAGCAGTTCGAGGGGAGGGCAGCCCCAGCATTTT
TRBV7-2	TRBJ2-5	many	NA	CASSFQLIGQETQYF	TGTGCCAGCAGCTTCCAGCTCATAGGGCAAGAGACCCAGTACTTC
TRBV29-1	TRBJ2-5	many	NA	CSVELRQTGTQYF	TGCAGCGTTGAATTACGGCAAACGGGGACCCAGTACTTC
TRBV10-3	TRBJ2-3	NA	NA	CAIKEGRMTDTQYF	TGTGCCATCAAGGAGGGGCGAATGACAGATACGCAGTATTTT
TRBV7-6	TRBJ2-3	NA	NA	CASSLTGRKTDTQYF	TGTGCCAGCAGCTTAACAGGGCGGAAGACAGATACGCAGTATTTT
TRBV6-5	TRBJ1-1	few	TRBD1	CASRPVQGVVTEAFF	TGTGCCAGCAGACCCGTACAGGGGGTTGTCACTGAAGCTTTCTTT
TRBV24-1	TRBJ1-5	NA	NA	CATSESTGLSQPQHF	TGTGCCACCAGTGAGTCCACGGGGCTCAGCCAGCCCCAGCATTTT
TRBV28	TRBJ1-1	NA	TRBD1	CASSSRGLKAFF	TGTGCCAGCAGTTCCAGGGGGCTTAAAGCTTTCTTT
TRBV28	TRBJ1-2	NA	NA	CASSSGTRGYTF	TGTGCCAGCAGTTCAGGGACTCGTGGCTACACCTTC
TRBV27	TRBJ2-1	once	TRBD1	CASTQRQGASYNEQFF	TGTGCCAGCACCCAACGACAGGGGGCATCCTACAATGAGCAGTTCTTC
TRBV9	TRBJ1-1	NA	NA	CASSVRGGTEAFF	TGTGCCAGCAGCGTACGGGGTGGCACTGAAGCTTTCTTT